What follows describes a single TCR beta chain. Its antigen is not known. Libraries were prepared by immunoSEQ multiplex PCR; TCRdb keeps only in-frame clonotypes and omits some of them. The profile shows 98,000 or so clones, around 90% of them singletons. The sample belongs to a study of Tregs in tolerant kidney transplant recipients. Findings of the study overall: Few patients were studied, so findings need validation in larger groups.

V was clipped by 5 bases and J by 7 bases, with 20 bases between them. There are 15 residues in the CDR3. The germline V gene has CDR1 LNHNV and CDR2 YYDKDF (reference sequence). The material sequenced was CD4+ T cells from blood, taken before the transplant. V is TRBV15 and J is TRBJ1-1, with a weak D call TRBD1 (5 bases). The clonotype comes from a human donor who received a combined kidney and bone marrow transplant. The CDR3 sequence is CATSRFDRMGREAFF. Written as DNA, the CDR3 is TGTGCCACCAGCCGGTTTGACAGAATGGGTCGTGAAGCTTTCTTT.